This passage covers 18 T cell receptor beta chains from one sample sequenced in a study of PD-1 blockade in classical Hodgkin lymphoma. Brentuximab vedotin exposure varied among the patients, all of whom had relapsed after autologous stem cell transplantation. Only in-frame clones appear in the TCRdb table, and some are missing; sequencing was by immunoSEQ multiplex PCR. The sample has roughly 13,000 clones; over 80% are singletons. The sample consisted of peripheral blood mononuclear cells (PBMCs), taken at baseline. Receptors originate from a human donor with classical Hodgkin lymphoma.

This chain connects TRBV19 to TRBJ2-4; no clear D gene. V lost 7 bases and J 8 bases, leaving 12 bases between the germline ends. The CDR3 runs to 12 residues. Germline CDR1 and CDR2: LNHDA and SQIVND (reference sequence). CDR3 residues: CASNDRWDIQYF. CDR3 bases: TGTGCCAGTAATGACCGATGGGACATTCAGTACTTC.

This clone has only a few counts. The chain employs TRBV7-8 and TRBJ1-1; D is uncertain. This CDR3 is built from 15 residues. CDR1 and CDR2 (germline): SGHVS, FQNEAQ. The ends were cut back, 1 base at V and 0 bases at J, with 9 bases in the middle. CDR3 loop: CASSLGRGMNTEAFF. The CDR3 region has the DNA TGTGCCAGCAGCTTAGGTCGAGGGATGAACACTGAAGCTTTCTTT.

This clone was seen a few times. The rearrangement uses TRBV30 and TRBJ2-5, with 7 bases fitting TRBD2. V shed 5 bases and J 6 bases; nucleotides not matched to a gene: 9. This CDR3 has 13 residues. The germline CDR1 and CDR2 sequences are GTSNPN and SVGIG (reference sequence). CDR3 in amino acids: CAWSREAMKTQYF. In nucleotides, the CDR3 is TGTGCCTGGTCACGGGAGGCAATGAAGACCCAGTACTTC.

This clone was recorded once. V usage is TRBV29-1 and J usage is TRBJ1-2; D is unclear. Trimming removed 4 bases from V and 6 bases from J, with 15 bases in between. CDR1 SQVTM and CDR2 ANQGSEA come from the germline V gene. The CDR3 contains 13 residues. The CDR3 spells CSVARTTRHGYTF. DNA for the CDR3: TGCAGCGTTGCGCGAACGACCCGCCATGGCTACACCTTC.

The chain carries TRBV4-1 and TRBJ2-6; 12 nucleotides align to TRBD1. The CDR3 is 19 amino acids. The germline V gene has CDR1 MGHRA and CDR2 YSYEKL. The trim removed 0 bases at V and 5 bases at J, leaving 8 bases unmatched. The CDR3 DNA sequence: TGCGCCAGCAGCCAAGATAGGCCGGGACAGGGGGCATGGGCCAACGTCCTGACTTTC. Translated: CASSQDRPGQGAWANVLTF.

The rearrangement joins TRBV7-8 to TRBJ2-3, with 13 bases matching TRBD2. V dropped 7 bases and J dropped 4; count of bases not matched to a gene: 5. Germline values: CDR1 SGHVS, CDR2 FQNEAQ. CDR3 length: 15 residues. The CDR3 is CASTSGLAGADTQYF. CDR3 DNA: TGTGCCAGCACCTCTGGACTAGCGGGAGCAGATACGCAGTATTTT. The full variable domain, completed using reference TRBV7-8 and TRBJ2-3, is GAGVSQSPRYKVAKRGQDVALRCDPISGHVSLFWYQQALGQGPEFLTYFQNEAQLDKSGLPSDRFFAERPEGSVSTLKIQRTQQEDSAVYLCASTSGLAGADTQYFGPGTRLTVL.

V usage is TRBV14 and J usage is TRBJ1-1; TRBD1 is a possible D gene (5 bases). Trimming removed 5 bases from V and 11 bases from J, with 12 bases in between. Germline V CDR1 and CDR2: SGHDN, FVKESK. CDR3 length: 11 residues. DNA of the CDR3: TGTGCCAGCAGCTACGGGGGAAAGGCTTTCTTT. As protein: CASSYGGKAFF.

The chain couples TRBV7-9 to TRBJ1-2; D unclear. The CDR3 loop spans 14 amino acids. Germline loops: CDR1 SEHNR, CDR2 FQNEAQ (reference sequence). With 1 base removed from V and 5 bases from J, the gap between germline ends came to 11 bases. CDR3 sequence reads: CASSLGGYEYGYTF. The CDR3 DNA is TGTGCCAGCAGCTTAGGTGGCTACGAATATGGCTACACCTTC.

The chain is built from TRBV7-3 and TRBJ2-4, with D tentatively TRBD1 (6 bases). Deletions cut 2 bases from V and 2 bases from J, with 16 bases between. Germline V CDR1 and CDR2: SGHTA, FQGTGA. The CDR3 covers 17 residues. The CDR3 DNA is TGTGCCAGCAGCTTAGGGGGCCTAACGATACCCAAAAACATTCAGTACTTC. It encodes CASSLGGLTIPKNIQYF.

The chain has TRBV5-4 and TRBJ2-3; 10 bases are a match to TRBD1. V trimming: 4 bases; J trimming: 6 bases; junction bases outside the gene matches: 8. Looked up from germline, CDR1 is SGHNT and CDR2 is YYREEE (reference sequence). This CDR3 region has 15 residues. Here the CDR3 reads CASSPQDRGFDTQYF. CDR3 nucleotides: TGTGCCAGCAGCCCTCAGGACAGGGGGTTTGATACGCAGTATTTT. The variable domain in full, with the rest retrieved from reference TRBV5-4 and TRBJ2-3, is ETGVTQSPTHLIKTRGQQVTLRCSSQSGHNTVSWYQQALGQGPQFIFQYYREEENGRGNFPPRFSGLQFPNYSSELNVNALELDDSALYLCASSPQDRGFDTQYFGPGTRLTVL.

This chain links TRBV5-4 with TRBJ1-2; 8 positions match TRBD1. The CDR3 is 12 residues long. Germline V gene sequence: CDR1 SGHNT, CDR2 YYREEE (reference sequence). With V trimmed by 4 bases and J by 8 bases, 4 bases remained unmatched. CDR3 in amino acids: CASSPGGGGYTF. Here the CDR3 DNA reads TGTGCCAGCAGCCCAGGGGGCGGAGGCTACACCTTC.

The rearrangement joins TRBV7-9 to TRBJ1-1; D remains unclear. Deletions cut 0 bases from V and 1 base from J, with 21 bases between. The CDR3 is 19 amino acids. Germline V lookup: CDR1 SEHNR, CDR2 FQNEAQ (reference sequence). The CDR3 spells CASSLAYSQSRRRNTEAFF. CDR3 sequence (DNA): TGTGCCAGCAGCTTAGCGTACTCGCAGTCCCGACGACGGAACACTGAAGCTTTCTTT.

This rearrangement joins TRBV7-2 to TRBJ2-7; D not certain. This CDR3 comprises 13 residues. V was pared by 3 bases and J by 5 bases, with 11 bases between. The germline V gene encodes CDR1 SGHTA and CDR2 FQGNSA. CDR3 loop: CASSFTVGHEQYV. In DNA, the CDR3 is TGTGCCAGCAGCTTTACGGTTGGCCACGAGCAGTACGTC.

This clone was picked up a small number of times. This chain uses TRBV4-3 with TRBJ2-2; D remains unclear. Trimming took 0 bases from V and 3 from J, leaving 14 bases between them. Germline lookup yields CDR1 LGHNA and CDR2 YSLEER. The CDR3 spans 17 residues. The CDR3 sequence is CASSQEAPQFYTGELFF. The CDR3 DNA follows: TGCGCCAGCAGCCAAGAAGCTCCTCAATTCTACACCGGGGAGCTGTTTTTT.

The chain is built from TRBV4-1 and TRBJ2-3; D gene uncertain. This CDR3 is 14 amino acids long. CDR1 and CDR2 (germline): MGHRA, YSYEKL. Trimming removed 0 bases at V and 3 bases at J, with 7 bases between. The DNA for the CDR3 is TGCGCCAGCAGCCAAGATAGTCCTACAGATACGCAGTATTTT. It specifies CASSQDSPTDTQYF.

The genes are TRBV29-1 and TRBJ1-4, with D tentatively TRBD1 (5 bases). The CDR3 totals 13 residues. V lost 2 bases, J lost 7 bases, and 11 bases lay in between. Germline CDR1 reads SQVTM; CDR2 reads ANQGSEA. CDR3 sequence: CSVELVRAEKLFF. The CDR3 DNA reads TGCAGCGTTGAATTGGTCAGGGCTGAAAAACTGTTTTTT.

A word on this clone: One end of the junction varies from germline; a read error may be responsible. The J gene is TRBJ2-1, the V gene TRBV19; 8 nucleotides align to TRBD2. There are 15 residues in the CDR3. Germline CDR1 reads LNHDA; CDR2 reads SQIVND (reference sequence). DNA for the CDR3: TGTGCCAGTAGGATAGCGGGGAACTCCTACAATGAGCAGTTCTTC. This codes for CASRIAGNSYNEQFF.

The chain has TRBV27 and TRBJ1-1; D is perhaps TRBD1 (5 bases). The CDR3 has 14 residues. The V and J ends lost 2 bases and 11 bases respectively, with 18 bases between them. Germline V lookup: CDR1 MNHEY, CDR2 SMNVEV (reference sequence). The CDR3 nucleotides read TGTGCCAGCAGTTTAGGCGGGGCATCGGTTCAGGCTTTCTTT. Encoded protein: CASSLGGASVQAFF.